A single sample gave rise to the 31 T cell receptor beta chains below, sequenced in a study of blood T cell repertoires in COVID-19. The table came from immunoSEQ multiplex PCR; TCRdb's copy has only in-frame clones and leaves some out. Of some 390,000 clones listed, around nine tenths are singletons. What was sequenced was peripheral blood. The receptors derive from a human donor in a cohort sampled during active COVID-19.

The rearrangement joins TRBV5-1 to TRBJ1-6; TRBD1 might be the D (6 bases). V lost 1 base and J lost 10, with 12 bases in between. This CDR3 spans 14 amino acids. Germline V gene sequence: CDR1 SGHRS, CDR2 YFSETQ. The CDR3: CASSLRGRGSPLHF. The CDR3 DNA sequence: TGCGCCAGCAGCTTGAGGGGCAGGGGATCACCCCTCCACTTT.

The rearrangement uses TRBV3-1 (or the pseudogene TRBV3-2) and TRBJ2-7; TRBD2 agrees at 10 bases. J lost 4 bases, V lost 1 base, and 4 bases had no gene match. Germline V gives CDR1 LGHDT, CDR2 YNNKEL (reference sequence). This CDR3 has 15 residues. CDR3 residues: CASSQAIAGGYEQYF. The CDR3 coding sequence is TGTGCCAGCAGCCAAGCTATAGCGGGGGGTTACGAGCAGTACTTC.

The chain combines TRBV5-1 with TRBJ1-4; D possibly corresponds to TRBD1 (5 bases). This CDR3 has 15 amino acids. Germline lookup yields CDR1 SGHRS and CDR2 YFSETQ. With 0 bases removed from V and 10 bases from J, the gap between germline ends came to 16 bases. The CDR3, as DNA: TGCGCCAGCAGCTTGGAGTCACTTGGACAAGGAAAACTGTTTTTT. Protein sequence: CASSLESLGQGKLFF.

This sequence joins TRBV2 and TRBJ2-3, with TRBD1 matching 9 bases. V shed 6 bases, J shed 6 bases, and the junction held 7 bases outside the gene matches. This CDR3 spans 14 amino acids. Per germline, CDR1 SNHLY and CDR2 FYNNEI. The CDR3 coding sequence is TGTGCCAGCAGGAGTGGGACAGGGTTTGATACGCAGTATTTT. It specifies CASRSGTGFDTQYF.

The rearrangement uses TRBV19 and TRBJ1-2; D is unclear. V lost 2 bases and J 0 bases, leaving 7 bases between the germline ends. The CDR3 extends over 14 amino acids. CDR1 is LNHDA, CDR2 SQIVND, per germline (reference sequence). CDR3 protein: CASSIWATNYGYTF. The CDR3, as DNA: TGTGCCAGTAGTATATGGGCAACTAACTATGGCTACACCTTC. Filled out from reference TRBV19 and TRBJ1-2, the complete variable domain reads DGGITQSPKYLFRKEGQNVTLSCEQNLNHDAMYWYRQDPGQGLRLIYYSQIVNDFQKGDIAEGYSVSREKKESFPLTVTSAQKNPTAFYLCASSIWATNYGYTFGSGTRLTVV.

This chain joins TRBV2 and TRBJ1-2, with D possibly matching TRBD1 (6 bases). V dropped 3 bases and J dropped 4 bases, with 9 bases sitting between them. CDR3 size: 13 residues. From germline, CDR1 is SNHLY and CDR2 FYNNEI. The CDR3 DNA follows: TGTGCCAGCAGTGAGGACAGTCTCTATGGCTACACCTTC. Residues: CASSEDSLYGYTF.

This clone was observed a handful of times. The CDR3 DNA reads TGTGCCAGAAGCTTGGGTCTAGCGACGCTAGCCAAAAACATTCAGTACTTC. Its translation is CARSLGLATLAKNIQYF. The rearrangement joins TRBV5-3 to TRBJ2-4; possible D gene TRBD2, 6 bases. TRBV5-3 is noted as an ORF with a role that remains uncertain. V was trimmed by 0 bases and J by 0 bases, leaving 13 bases between them. This CDR3 contains 17 residues.

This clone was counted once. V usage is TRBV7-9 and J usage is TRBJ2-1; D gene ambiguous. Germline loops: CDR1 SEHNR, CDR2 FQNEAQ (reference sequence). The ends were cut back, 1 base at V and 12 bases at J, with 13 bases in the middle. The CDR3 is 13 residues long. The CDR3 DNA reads TGTGCCAGCAGCTTAGTGATTAGTAGTTGGCAGTTCTTC. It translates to CASSLVISSWQFF.

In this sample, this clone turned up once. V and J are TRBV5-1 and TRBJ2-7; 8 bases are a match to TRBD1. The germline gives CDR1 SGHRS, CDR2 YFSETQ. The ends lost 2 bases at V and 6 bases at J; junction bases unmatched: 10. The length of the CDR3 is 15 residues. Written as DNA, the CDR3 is TGCGCCAGCAGCTTAGATTGGACAGGGAACGGCGAGCAGTACTTC. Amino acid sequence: CASSLDWTGNGEQYF. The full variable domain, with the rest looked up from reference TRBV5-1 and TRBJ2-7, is KAGVTQTPRYLIKTRGQQVTLSCSPISGHRSVSWYQQTPGQGLQFLFEYFSETQRNKGNFPGRFSGRQFSNSRSEMNVSTLELGDSALYLCASSLDWTGNGEQYFGPGTRLTVT.

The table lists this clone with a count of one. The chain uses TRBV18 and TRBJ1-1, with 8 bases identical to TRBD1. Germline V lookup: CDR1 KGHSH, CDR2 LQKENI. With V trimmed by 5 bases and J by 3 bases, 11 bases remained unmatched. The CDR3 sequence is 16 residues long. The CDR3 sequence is CASSSIPLQGDTEAFF. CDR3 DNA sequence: TGTGCCAGCTCATCCATACCCTTACAGGGGGACACTGAAGCTTTCTTT.

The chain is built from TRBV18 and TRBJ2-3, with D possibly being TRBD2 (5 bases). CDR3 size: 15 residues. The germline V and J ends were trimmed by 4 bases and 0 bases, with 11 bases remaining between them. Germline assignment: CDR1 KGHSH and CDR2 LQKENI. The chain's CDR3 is CASSRPAGSTDTQYF. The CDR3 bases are TGTGCCAGCTCACGCCCCGCGGGTAGCACAGATACGCAGTATTTT.

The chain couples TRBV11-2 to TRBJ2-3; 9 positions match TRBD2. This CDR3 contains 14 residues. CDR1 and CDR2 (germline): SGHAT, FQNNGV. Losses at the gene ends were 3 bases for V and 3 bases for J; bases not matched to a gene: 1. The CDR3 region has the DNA TGTGCCAGCAGCTTCCTAGCGGGGACAGATACGCAGTATTTT. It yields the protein CASSFLAGTDTQYF.

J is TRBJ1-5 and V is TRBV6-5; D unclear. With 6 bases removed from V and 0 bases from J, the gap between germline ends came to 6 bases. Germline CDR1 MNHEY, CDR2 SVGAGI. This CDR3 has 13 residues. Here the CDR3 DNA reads TGTGCCAGCAGGGCGGATAGCAATCAGCCCCAGCATTTT. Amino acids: CASRADSNQPQHF.

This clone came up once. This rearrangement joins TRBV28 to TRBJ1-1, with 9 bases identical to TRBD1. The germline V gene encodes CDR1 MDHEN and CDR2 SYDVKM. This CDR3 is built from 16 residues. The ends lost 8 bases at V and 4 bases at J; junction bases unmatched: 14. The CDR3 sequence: CASRTGGDRVATEAFF. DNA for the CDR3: TGTGCCAGCCGTACAGGGGGCGATCGGGTGGCCACTGAAGCTTTCTTT.

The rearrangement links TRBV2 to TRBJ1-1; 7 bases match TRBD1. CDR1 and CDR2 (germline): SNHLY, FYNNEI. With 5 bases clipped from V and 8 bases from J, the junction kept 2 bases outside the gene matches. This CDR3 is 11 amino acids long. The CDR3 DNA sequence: TGTGCCAGCAGTCCCAGGGGGGAAGCTTTCTTT. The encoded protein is CASSPRGEAFF.

The CDR3 is CASSLFPGLAGGHYEQYF. CDR3 sequence (DNA): TGTGCCAGCAGCTTATTTCCGGGACTAGCGGGAGGCCACTACGAGCAGTACTTC. This chain joins TRBV7-2 and TRBJ2-7; TRBD2 agrees at 15 bases. The CDR3 runs 18 residues. Germline CDR1 is SGHTA and CDR2 is FQGNSA. Unmatched junction bases numbered 8, after V lost 2 bases and J lost 3 bases.

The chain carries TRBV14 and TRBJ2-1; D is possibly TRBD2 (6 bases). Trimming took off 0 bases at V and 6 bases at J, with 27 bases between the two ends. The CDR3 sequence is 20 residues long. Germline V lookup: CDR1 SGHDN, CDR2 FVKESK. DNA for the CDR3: TGTGCCAGCAGCCAAGAAAGAGGGACTGTATGGTTGGAACCCGCCAATGAGCAGTTCTTC. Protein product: CASSQERGTVWLEPANEQFF.

The CDR3 region is CAIGGTVDNSPLHF. In DNA, the CDR3 is TGTGCCATCGGAGGGACTGTCGATAATTCACCCCTCCACTTT. V is TRBV10-3 and J is TRBJ1-6; TRBD1 might be the D (5 bases). The V end was cut by 8 bases, the J end by 5 bases, with 13 bases between. The germline V gene encodes CDR1 ENHRY and CDR2 SYGVKD. This CDR3 has 14 residues.

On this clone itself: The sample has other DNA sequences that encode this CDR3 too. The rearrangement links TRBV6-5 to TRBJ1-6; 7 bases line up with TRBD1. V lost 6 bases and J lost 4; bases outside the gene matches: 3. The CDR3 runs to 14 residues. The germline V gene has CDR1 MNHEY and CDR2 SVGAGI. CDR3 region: CASSRTGYNSPLHF. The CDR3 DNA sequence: TGTGCCAGCAGCCGGACAGGATATAATTCACCCCTCCACTTT.

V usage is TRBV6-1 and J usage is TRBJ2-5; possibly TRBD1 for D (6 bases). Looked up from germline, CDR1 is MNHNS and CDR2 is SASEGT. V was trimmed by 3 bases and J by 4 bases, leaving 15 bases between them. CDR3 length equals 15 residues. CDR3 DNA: TGTGCCAGCAGTGATTATCTGGGACACGGAGAGACCCAGTACTTC. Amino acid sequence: CASSDYLGHGETQYF.

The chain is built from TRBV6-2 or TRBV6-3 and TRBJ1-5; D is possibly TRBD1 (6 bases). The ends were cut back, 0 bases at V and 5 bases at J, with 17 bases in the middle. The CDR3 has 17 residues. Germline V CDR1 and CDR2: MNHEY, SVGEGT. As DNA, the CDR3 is TGTGCCAGCAGTTACTCATTAGACAGGAGTCTAGATCAGCCCCAGCATTTT. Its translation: CASSYSLDRSLDQPQHF.

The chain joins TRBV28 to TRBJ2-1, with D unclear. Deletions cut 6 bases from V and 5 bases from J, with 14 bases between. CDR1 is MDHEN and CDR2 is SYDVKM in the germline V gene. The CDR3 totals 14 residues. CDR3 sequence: CASSPLGRNNEQFF. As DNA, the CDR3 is TGTGCCAGCAGCCCATTGGGCCGGAACAATGAGCAGTTCTTC.

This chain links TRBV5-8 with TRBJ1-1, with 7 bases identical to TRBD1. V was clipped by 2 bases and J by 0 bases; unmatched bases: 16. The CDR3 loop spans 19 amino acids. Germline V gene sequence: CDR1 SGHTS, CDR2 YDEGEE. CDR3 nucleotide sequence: TGTGCCAGCAGCTTAATATGGGGACAGCTCCAAAAAATGAACACTGAAGCTTTCTTT. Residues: CASSLIWGQLQKMNTEAFF. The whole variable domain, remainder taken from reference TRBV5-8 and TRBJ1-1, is EAGVTQSPTHLIKTRGQQATLRCSPISGHTSVYWYQQALGLGLQFLLWYDEGEERNRGNFPPRFSGRQFPNYSSELNVNALELEDSALYLCASSLIWGQLQKMNTEAFFGQGTRLTVV.

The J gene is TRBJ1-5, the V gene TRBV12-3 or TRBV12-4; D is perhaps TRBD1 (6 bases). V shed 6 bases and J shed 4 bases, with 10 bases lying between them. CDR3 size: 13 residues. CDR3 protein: CASRTGTNQPQHF. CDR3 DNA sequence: TGTGCCAGCAGGACAGGTACGAATCAGCCCCAGCATTTT.

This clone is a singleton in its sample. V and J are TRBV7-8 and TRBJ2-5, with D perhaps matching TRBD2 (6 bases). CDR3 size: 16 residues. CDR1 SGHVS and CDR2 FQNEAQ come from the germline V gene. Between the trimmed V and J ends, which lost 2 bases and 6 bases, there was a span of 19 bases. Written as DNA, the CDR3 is TGTGCCAGCAGCTTACAACTAGCACCTAAGGGGAAGACCCAGTACTTC. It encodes CASSLQLAPKGKTQYF.

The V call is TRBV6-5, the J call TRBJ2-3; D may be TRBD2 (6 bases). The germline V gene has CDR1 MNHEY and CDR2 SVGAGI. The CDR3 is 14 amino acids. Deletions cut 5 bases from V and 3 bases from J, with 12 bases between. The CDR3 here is CASSRMSGTDTQYF. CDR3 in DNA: TGTGCCAGCAGTCGAATGAGCGGGACAGATACGCAGTATTTT.

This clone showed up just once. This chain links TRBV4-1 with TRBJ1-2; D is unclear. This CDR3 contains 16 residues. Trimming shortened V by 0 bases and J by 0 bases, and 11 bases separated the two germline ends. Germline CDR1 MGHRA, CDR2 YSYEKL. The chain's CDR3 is CASSQDSAGSNYGYTF. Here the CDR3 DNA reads TGCGCCAGCAGCCAAGACTCCGCAGGATCTAACTATGGCTACACCTTC.

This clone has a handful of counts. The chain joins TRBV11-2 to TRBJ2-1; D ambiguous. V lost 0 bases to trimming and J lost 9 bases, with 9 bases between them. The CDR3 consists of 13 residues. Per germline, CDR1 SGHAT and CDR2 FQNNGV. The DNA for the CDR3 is TGTGCCAGCAGCTTAGATGCCCGCGGTGAGCAGTTCTTC. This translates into CASSLDARGEQFF.

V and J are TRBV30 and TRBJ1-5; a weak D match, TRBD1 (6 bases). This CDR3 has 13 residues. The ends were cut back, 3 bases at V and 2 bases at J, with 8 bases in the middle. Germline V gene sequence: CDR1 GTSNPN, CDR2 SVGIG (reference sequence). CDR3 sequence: CAWRGARNQPQHF. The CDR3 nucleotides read TGTGCCTGGAGGGGGGCCCGCAATCAGCCCCAGCATTTT.

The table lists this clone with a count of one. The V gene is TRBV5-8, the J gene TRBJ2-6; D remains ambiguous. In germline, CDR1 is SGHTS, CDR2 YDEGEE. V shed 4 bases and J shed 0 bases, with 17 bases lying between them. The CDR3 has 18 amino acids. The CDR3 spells CASSRESLQFSGANVLTF. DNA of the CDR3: TGTGCCAGCAGCCGTGAATCCCTTCAGTTCTCTGGGGCCAACGTCCTGACTTTC.

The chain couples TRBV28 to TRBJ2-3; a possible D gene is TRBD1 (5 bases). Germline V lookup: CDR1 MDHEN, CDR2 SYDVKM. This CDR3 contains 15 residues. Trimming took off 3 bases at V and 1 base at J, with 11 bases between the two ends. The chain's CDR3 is CASSFQGPGTDTQYF. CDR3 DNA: TGTGCCAGCAGTTTTCAGGGCCCGGGCACAGATACGCAGTATTTT.